A single sample is the source of the 9 T cell receptor beta chains below, sequenced in a study of radiation and T cells in renal cell carcinoma. Time point noted: blood 4 weeks post-SBRT, at nephrectomy. The treatment here: 15 Gy SBRT to primary tumor, nephrectomy 4 weeks later. Clones were read by immunoSEQ multiplex PCR, and TCRdb kept only the in-frame ones, dropping some. The data hold around 100,000 clones, with roughly 84% observed a single time. Here the sequenced sample was blood, taken from a patient whose treatment included radiotherapy and nephrectomy. Every receptor here comes from a man in his 60s with renal cell carcinoma.

V and J are TRBV2 and TRBJ2-1; 14 bases fit TRBD2. Per germline, CDR1 SNHLY and CDR2 FYNNEI. V dropped 0 bases and J dropped 4; count of bases not matched to a gene: 2. The length of the CDR3 is 17 residues. The CDR3 DNA sequence: TGTGCCAGCAGTGAAGCATGGACTAGCGGGAGGTACAATGAGCAGTTCTTC. Its translation is CASSEAWTSGRYNEQFF.

This chain links TRBV1 with TRBJ2-4; whether TRBD1, the table's D call, matches the DNA was not checked. TRBV1 is a pseudogene. The CDR3 runs 16 residues. Written as DNA, the CDR3 is TGCACCAGCAGCCAAGATGGGGTAGGGGCTTTGGGCATTCAGTACTTC. Translating it yields CTSSQDGVGALGIQYF.

CDR3 region: CASSDVNSNSPLHF. CDR3 DNA: TGTGCCAGCAGTGATGTGAATTCTAATTCACCCCTCCACTTT. The chain couples TRBV25-1 to TRBJ1-6; D is uncertain. Trimming removed 3 bases from V and 6 bases from J, with 9 bases in between. Germline CDR1 is MGHDK and CDR2 is SYGVNS. CDR3 length equals 14 residues.

This clone was counted a single time. CDR3 sequence reads: CASSPRVAGLSSYNEQFF. DNA of the CDR3: TGTGCCAGCAGCCCCCGGGTAGCGGGACTGAGCTCCTACAATGAGCAGTTCTTC. The chain uses TRBV7-9 and TRBJ2-1; 8 bases fit TRBD2. Germline assignment: CDR1 SEHNR and CDR2 FQNEAQ (reference sequence). The CDR3 sequence is 18 residues long. V shed 5 bases and J 0 bases; nucleotides not matched to a gene: 12.

The rearrangement joins TRBV6-6 to TRBJ1-2, with D possibly TRBD1 on 6 matching bases. With 5 bases removed from V and 6 bases from J, the gap between germline ends came to 10 bases. This CDR3 has 12 residues. Germline CDR1 and CDR2: MNHNY and SVGAGI (reference sequence). CDR3 bases: TGTGCCAGCAGTCGTAGGGGGGATGGCTACACCTTC. Translated: CASSRRGDGYTF.

The V gene is TRBV25-1, the J gene TRBJ2-7; D unresolved. This CDR3 region has 14 residues. Germline assignment: CDR1 MGHDK and CDR2 SYGVNS. V lost 3 bases and J 2 bases, leaving 11 bases between the germline ends. Here the CDR3 DNA reads TGTGCCAGCAGTGAGATAGTAGTCCCCTACGAGCAGTACTTC. Protein sequence: CASSEIVVPYEQYF.

The rearrangement uses TRBV12-5 and TRBJ1-1; no reliable D call. Germline V gene data show CDR1 as LGHNT and CDR2 as FRNRAP. The CDR3 runs 15 residues. V gave up 1 base and J gave up 1 base, with 10 bases separating them. CDR3 loop: CASGLAFGPNTEAFF. In nucleotides, the CDR3 is TGTGCTAGTGGTTTGGCCTTCGGACCGAACACTGAAGCTTTCTTT.

This chain connects TRBV5-8 to TRBJ2-1; 9 bases are a match to TRBD1. Looked up from germline, CDR1 is SGHTS and CDR2 is YDEGEE. J was trimmed by 4 bases and V by 0 bases; bases with no gene match: 5. This CDR3 is built from 16 residues. CDR3 region: CASSLEVGTGYNEQFF. The CDR3 DNA sequence: TGTGCCAGCAGCTTGGAGGTGGGGACAGGGTACAATGAGCAGTTCTTC.

The chain couples TRBV18 to TRBJ1-1; D unresolved. V was shortened by 3 bases and J by 0 bases, with 8 bases between the two germline ends. Germline CDR1 and CDR2: KGHSH and LQKENI. The CDR3 has 14 amino acids. The CDR3 sequence is CASSPLPMNTEAFF. CDR3 DNA sequence: TGTGCCAGCTCACCGCTACCTATGAACACTGAAGCTTTCTTT. The variable domain in full, completed from reference TRBV18 and TRBJ1-1, reads NAGVMQNPRHLVRRRGQEARLRCSPMKGHSHVYWYRQLPEEGLKFMVYLQKENIIDESGMPKERFSAEFPKEGPSILRIQQVVRGDSAAYFCASSPLPMNTEAFFGQGTRLTVV.